These 2 T cell receptor beta chains came from one sample sequenced in a study of vaccination and CD4 T cells after COVID-19. Sample time point: late sampling 161 to 241 days after vaccination in three convalescent patients. Indicated treatment: roughly ten-day PBMC culture with coronavirus spike peptide pools or control peptides (ViraFEST assay). Cultured CD4+ T cell DNA was sequenced using the Oncomine TCR Beta short-read assay. A single record per CDR3 protein comes from TCRdb applying MiXCR to the PCR reads. In the table there are approximately 22,000 distinct CDR3 sequences, around 42% of which are singletons. Their cognate antigens are unknown. The source material was CD4+ T cells from blood, cultured in vitro, sampled about 7 months after SARS-CoV-2 vaccination. All receptors derive from a human donor who had recovered from COVID-19.

This clonotype was found a few times. J is TRBJ1-1 and V is TRBV6-1, with TRBD1 matching 7 bases. Germline V lookup: CDR1 MNHNS, CDR2 SASEGT. The CDR3 runs 13 residues. The V segment lost 4 bases and the J segment 10 bases; nucleotides outside the gene matches: 9. The CDR3 DNA is TGTGCCAGCAGTGCCCTCAGGGGGGAAGGAGCTTTCTTT. It specifies CASSALRGEGAFF.

This clonotype was counted between two and nine times. This chain connects TRBV20-1 to TRBJ1-1; D remains ambiguous. Trimming stripped 3 bases from V and 8 bases from J, with 7 bases between. Germline V gene sequence: CDR1 DFQATT, CDR2 SNEGSKA (reference sequence). The CDR3 has 10 amino acids. The CDR3 loop is CSASVREAFF. The DNA of the CDR3 is TGCAGTGCTAGTGTCCGGGAAGCTTTCTTT.